This TCR beta chain came from a study of response to subunit inactivated influenza vaccine. Study observations and caveats: T cells newly recruited by each seasonal influenza vaccination are few, the authors suggested.

Comments on this clonotype: The antigen remains undetermined. Lacking the conserved final phenylalanine or tryptophan, this CDR3 likely reflects a read error. No DNA is shown, since the ends of the CDR3 on it are uncertain; the CDR3 is the one TCRdb lists.

CDR1 and CDR2 from the germline V gene are MNHEY and SVGAGI. With termini counted, the CDR3 has 15 amino acids. A single record per CDR3 protein comes from TCRdb applying MiXCR to the RT-PCR reads. Among about 190,000 distinct CDR3 sequences listed, about 15% were seen once. The TCR originated in a middle-aged man who received an inactivated influenza vaccine. This chain joins TRBV6-5 and TRBJ2-7; TRBD2, the table's D call, lacks a check against the DNA. The sequenced sample was CD8+ T cells sorted from PBMCs, obtained 5 days after vaccination. The CDR3 region is CASSYSLGLAGPIPI.